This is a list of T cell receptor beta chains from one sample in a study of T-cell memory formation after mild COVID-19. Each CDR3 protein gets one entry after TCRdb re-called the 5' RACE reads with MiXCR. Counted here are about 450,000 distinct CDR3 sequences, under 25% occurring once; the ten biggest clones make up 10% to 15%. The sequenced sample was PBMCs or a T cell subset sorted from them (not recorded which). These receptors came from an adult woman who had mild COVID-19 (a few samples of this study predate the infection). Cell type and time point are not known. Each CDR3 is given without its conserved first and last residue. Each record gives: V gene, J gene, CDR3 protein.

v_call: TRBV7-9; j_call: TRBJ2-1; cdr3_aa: ASSPRSGTTYNEQF
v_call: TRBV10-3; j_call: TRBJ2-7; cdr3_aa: ATRTGEVREQY
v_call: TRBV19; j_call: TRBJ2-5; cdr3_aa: ASKQETQY
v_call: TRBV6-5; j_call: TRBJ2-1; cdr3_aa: ASSPRLGSYNEQF
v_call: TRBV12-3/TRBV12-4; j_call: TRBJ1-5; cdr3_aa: ASSDSVSNQPQH
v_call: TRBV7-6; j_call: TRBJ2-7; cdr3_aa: ASSLADRPFGEQY
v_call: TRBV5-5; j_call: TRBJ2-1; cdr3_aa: ASSSGARSSYNEQF
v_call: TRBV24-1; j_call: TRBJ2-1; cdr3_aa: ATSLYNEQF
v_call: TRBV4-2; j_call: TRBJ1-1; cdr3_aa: ASSQDWAAPEAF
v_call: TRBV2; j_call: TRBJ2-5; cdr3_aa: ASGRASRAQETQY
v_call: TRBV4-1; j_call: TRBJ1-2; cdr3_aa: ASSQADRSYGYT
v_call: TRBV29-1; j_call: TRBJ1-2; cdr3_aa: SASGGVGYGYT
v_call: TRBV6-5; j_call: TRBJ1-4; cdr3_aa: ASSYGTGSEKLF
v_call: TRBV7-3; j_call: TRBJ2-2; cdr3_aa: ASSPDPLNTGELF